This TCR beta chain derives from a study of blood T cell repertoires in COVID-19. Across the whole study: The cDNA or gDNA used as material had been derived from T cells, B-cell-depleted T cells, or PBMCs.

Donors were grouped by their self-reported clinical history. This clone was seen only once. In the authors' workflow: Estimation of nucleated cell counts was performed using reference gene primer amplification. Sequencing was performed with immunoSEQ multiplex PCR; in TCRdb, only in-frame clones are kept and a portion is missing. V, J and clone size are those of that table, while D and trimming were read from the DNA. Here the sample spans approximately 150,000 clones, around 85% being singletons. Germline trimming cut 4 bases from V and 4 bases from J; bases unmatched to any gene: 7. CDR1 and CDR2 (germline): SGHNT, YYREEE (reference sequence). The length of the CDR3 is 14 residues.

V and J are TRBV5-4 and TRBJ1-1; 7 nucleotides align to TRBD1. The specimen was PBMCs or T cells enriched from blood (not recorded which). The clonotype comes from a woman between 40 and 50 years old with acute COVID-19. CDR3 coding DNA: TGTGCCAGCAGCGAACAGGGGAAGGGCACTGAAGCTTTCTTT. The encoded protein is CASSEQGKGTEAFF.